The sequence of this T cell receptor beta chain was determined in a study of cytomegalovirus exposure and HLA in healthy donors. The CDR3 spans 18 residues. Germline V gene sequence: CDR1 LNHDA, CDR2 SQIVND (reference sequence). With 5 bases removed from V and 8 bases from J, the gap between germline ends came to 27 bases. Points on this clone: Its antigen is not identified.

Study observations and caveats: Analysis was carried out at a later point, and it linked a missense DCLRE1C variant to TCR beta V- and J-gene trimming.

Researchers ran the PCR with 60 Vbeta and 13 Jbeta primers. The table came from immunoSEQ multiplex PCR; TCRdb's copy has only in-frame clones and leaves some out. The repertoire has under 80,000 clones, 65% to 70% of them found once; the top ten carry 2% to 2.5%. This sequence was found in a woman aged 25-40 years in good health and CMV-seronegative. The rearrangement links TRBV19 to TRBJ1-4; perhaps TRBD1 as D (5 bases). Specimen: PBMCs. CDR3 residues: CASSPRQTRGGVGEKLFF. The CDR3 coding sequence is TGTGCCAGTAGTCCACGCCAGACACGCGGGGGGGTTGGGGAAAAACTGTTTTTT.